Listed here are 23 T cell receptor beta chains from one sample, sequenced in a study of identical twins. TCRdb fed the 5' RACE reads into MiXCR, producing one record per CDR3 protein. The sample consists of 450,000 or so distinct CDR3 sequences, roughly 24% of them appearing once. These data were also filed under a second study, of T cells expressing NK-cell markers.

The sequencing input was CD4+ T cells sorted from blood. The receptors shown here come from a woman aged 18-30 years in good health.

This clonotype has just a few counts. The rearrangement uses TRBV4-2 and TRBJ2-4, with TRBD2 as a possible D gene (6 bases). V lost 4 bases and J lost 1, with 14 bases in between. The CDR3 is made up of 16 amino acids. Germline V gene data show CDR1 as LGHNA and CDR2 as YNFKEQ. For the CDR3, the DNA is TGTGCCAGCAGCCTCGCCGAGCGGGCGGCCAAAAACATTCAGTACTTC. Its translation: CASSLAERAAKNIQYF.

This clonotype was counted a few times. The CDR3 DNA sequence: TGCGCCAGCAGCCAAGTACTAGCGGGGACCTACGAGCAGTACTTC. Protein sequence: CASSQVLAGTYEQYF. The V gene is TRBV4-3, the J gene TRBJ2-7, with 10 bases that match TRBD2. Looked up from germline, CDR1 is LGHNA and CDR2 is YSLEER. This CDR3 region has 15 residues. The ends lost 1 base at V and 2 bases at J; junction bases unmatched: 2.

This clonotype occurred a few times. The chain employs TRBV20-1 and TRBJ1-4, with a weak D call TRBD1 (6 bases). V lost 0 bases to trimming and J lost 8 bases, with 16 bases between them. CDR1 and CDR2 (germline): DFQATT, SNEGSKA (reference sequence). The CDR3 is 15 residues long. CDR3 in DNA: TGCAGTGCTAGAGAAAGCGGCAGGGGCGAGGAAAAACTGTTTTTT. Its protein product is CSARESGRGEEKLFF.

CDR3: CASSFDGGTSYNEQFF. CDR3 DNA sequence: TGTGCCAGCAGCTTCGACGGGGGGACCTCCTACAATGAGCAGTTCTTC. The J gene is TRBJ2-1, the V gene TRBV12-3 or TRBV12-4; the match to TRBD2 covers 7 bases. V trimming: 6 bases; J trimming: 0 bases; junction bases outside the gene matches: 8. The CDR3 loop spans 16 amino acids.

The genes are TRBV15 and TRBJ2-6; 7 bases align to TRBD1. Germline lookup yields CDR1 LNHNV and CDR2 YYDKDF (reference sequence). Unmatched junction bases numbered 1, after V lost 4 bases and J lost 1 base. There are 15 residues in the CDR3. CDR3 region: CATSTGGSGANVLTF. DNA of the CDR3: TGTGCCACCAGCACAGGGGGTTCTGGGGCCAACGTCCTGACTTTC.

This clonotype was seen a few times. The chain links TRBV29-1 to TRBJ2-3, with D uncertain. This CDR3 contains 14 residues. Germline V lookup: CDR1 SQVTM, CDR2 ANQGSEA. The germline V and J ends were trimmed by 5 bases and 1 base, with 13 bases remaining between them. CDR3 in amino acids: CSVRNFLGTDTQYF. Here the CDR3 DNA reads TGCAGCGTTCGTAATTTCCTCGGCACAGATACGCAGTATTTT.

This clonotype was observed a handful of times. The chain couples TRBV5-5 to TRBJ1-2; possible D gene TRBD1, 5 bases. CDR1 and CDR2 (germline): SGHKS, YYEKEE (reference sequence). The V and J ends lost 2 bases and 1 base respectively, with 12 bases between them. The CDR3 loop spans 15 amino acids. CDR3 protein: CASSFSPDSNYGYTF. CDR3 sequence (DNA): TGTGCCAGCAGCTTTTCCCCAGACAGTAACTATGGCTACACCTTC.

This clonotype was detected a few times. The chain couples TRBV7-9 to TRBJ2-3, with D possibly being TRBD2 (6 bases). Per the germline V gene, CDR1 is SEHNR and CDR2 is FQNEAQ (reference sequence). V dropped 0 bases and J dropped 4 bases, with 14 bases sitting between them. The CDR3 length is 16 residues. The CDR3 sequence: CASSLARTWGADTQYF. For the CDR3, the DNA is TGTGCCAGCAGCTTAGCTCGGACTTGGGGGGCAGATACGCAGTATTTT.

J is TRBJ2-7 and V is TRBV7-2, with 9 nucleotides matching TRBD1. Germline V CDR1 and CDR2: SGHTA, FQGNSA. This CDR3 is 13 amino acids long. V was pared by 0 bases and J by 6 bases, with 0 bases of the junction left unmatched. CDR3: CASSLAGQGEQYF. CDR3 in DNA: TGTGCCAGCAGCTTAGCGGGACAGGGCGAGCAGTACTTC.

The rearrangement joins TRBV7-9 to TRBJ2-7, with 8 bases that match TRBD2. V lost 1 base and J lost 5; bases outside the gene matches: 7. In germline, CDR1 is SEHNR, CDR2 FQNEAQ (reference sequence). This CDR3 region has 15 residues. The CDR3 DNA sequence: TGTGCCAGCAGCTTAGATACGGGAGGGCCGAACGAGCAGTACTTC. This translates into CASSLDTGGPNEQYF.

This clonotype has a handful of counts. The CDR3 sequence: CASSYSSRGSHEQFF. The CDR3 nucleotides read TGTGCCAGCAGTTACTCGTCCAGGGGCTCGCATGAGCAGTTCTTC. The chain couples TRBV6-2 or TRBV6-3 to TRBJ2-1; D possibly corresponds to TRBD1 (6 bases). V was cut by 0 bases and J by 8 bases, with 14 bases left in between. Germline CDR1 and CDR2: MNHEY and SVGEGT. CDR3 length: 15 amino acids.

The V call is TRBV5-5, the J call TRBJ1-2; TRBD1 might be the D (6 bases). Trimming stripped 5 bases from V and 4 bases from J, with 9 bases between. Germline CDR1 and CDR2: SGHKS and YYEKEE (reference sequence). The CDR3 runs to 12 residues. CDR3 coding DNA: TGTGCCAGCAGGGACAGTGGCTATGGCTACACCTTC. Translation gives CASRDSGYGYTF.

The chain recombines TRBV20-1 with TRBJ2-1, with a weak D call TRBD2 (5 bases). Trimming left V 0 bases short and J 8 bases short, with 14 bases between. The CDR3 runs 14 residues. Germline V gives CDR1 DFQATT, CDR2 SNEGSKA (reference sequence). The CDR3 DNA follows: TGCAGTGCTAGAGACCCTCGACGGGGATATGAGCAGTTCTTC. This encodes CSARDPRRGYEQFF.

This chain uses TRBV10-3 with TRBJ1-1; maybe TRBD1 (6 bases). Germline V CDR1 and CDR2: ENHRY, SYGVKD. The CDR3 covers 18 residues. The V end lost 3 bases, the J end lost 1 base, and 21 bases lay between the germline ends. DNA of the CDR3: TGTGCCATCAGTGATACAGTGGGGGCAGGGGCAGAGAACACTGAAGCTTTCTTT. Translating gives CAISDTVGAGAENTEAFF.

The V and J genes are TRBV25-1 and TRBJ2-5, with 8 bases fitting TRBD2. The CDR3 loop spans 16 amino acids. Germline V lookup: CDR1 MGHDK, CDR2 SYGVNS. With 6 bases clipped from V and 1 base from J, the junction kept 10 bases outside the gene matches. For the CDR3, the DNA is TGTGCCAGCAGCAAGATGGGGACTAGGAGCCAAGAGACCCAGTACTTC. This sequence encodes CASSKMGTRSQETQYF. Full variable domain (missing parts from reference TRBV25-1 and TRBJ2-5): EADIYQTPRYLVIGTGKKITLECSQTMGHDKMYWYQQDPGMELHLIHYSYGVNSTEKGDLSSESTVSRIRTEHFPLTLESARPSHTSQYLCASSKMGTRSQETQYFGPGTRLLVL.

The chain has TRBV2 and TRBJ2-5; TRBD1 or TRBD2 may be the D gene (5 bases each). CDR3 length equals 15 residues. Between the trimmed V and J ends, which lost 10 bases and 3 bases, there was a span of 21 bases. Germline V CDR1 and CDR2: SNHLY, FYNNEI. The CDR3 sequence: CATTSGQIIKETQYF. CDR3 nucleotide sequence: TGTGCCACCACATCGGGGCAGATTATTAAAGAGACCCAGTACTTC.

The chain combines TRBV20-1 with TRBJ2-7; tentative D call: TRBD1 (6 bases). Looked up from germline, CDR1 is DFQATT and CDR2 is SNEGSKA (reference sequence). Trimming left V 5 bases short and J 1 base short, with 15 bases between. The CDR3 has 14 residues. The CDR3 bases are TGCAGTGCTGTACCCCAGGGGACATCCTACGAGCAGTACTTC. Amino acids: CSAVPQGTSYEQYF.

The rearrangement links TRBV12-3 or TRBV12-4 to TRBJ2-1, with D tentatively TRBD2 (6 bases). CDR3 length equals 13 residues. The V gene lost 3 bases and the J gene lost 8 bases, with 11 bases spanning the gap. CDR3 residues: CASSFNGGDEQFF. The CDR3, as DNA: TGTGCCAGCAGTTTTAATGGCGGGGATGAGCAGTTCTTC.

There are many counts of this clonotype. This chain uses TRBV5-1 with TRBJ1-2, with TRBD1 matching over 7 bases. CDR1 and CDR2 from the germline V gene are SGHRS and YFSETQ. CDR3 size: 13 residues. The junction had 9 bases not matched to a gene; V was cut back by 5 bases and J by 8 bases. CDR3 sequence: CASRKTGSEGYTF. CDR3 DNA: TGCGCCAGCAGAAAGACAGGGTCTGAAGGCTACACCTTC.

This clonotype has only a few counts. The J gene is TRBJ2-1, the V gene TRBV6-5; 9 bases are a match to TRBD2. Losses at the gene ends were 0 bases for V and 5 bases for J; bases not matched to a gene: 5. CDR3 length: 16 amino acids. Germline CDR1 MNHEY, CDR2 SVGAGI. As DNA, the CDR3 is TGTGCCAGCAGTTACTCTTCCCTAGCGGGAAACAATGAGCAGTTCTTC. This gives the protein CASSYSSLAGNNEQFF.

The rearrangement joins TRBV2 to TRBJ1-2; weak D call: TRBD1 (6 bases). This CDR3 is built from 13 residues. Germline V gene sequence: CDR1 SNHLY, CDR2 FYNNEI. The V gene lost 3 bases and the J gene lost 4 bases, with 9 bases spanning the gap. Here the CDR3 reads CASSDDRFYGYTF. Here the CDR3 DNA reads TGTGCCAGCAGTGACGACAGGTTCTATGGCTACACCTTC.

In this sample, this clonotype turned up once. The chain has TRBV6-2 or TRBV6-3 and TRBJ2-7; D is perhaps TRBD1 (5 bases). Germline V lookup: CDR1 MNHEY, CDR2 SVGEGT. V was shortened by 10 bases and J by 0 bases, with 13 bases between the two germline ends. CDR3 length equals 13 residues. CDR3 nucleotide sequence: TGTGCCATCATGGGGCAGTTCTCCTACGAGCAGTACTTC. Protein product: CAIMGQFSYEQYF.

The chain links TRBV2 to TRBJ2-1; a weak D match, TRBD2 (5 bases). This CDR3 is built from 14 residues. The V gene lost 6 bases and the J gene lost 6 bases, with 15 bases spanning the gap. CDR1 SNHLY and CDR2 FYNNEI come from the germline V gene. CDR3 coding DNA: TGTGCCAGCAGATCTAGCCCGGCTAGCAATGAGCAGTTCTTC. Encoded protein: CASRSSPASNEQFF.